The 18 T cell receptor beta chains below were found in one sample sequenced in a study of T cells in tumors after PD-1 blockade. Data came from immunoSEQ multiplex PCR; TCRdb stores just in-frame clones and leaves some out. The data show approximately 48,000 clones, 65% to 85% seen once. Sequenced here: PBMCs, sampled before anti-PD-1 treatment. Receptors originate from a human donor with basal cell carcinoma.

This clone is medium-sized in the sample. This chain joins TRBV3-1 (or the pseudogene TRBV3-2) and TRBJ1-1; D may be TRBD1 (5 bases). This CDR3 spans 16 amino acids. V was cut by 5 bases and J by 5 bases, with 21 bases left in between. CDR1 and CDR2 (germline): LGHDT, YNNKEL (reference sequence). CDR3 bases: TGTGCCAGCAGCTACCTCCCGGGGCAAGGGAGTACTGAAGCTTTCTTT. It encodes CASSYLPGQGSTEAFF.

CDR3 nucleotide sequence: TGTGCCAGCAGCTTAGCGGGGGGGGCTGGCGAGACCCAGTACTTC. It codes for CASSLAGGAGETQYF. The J gene is TRBJ2-5, the V gene TRBV7-9; D is perhaps TRBD2 (7 bases). The CDR3 is made up of 15 amino acids. Germline V lookup: CDR1 SEHNR, CDR2 FQNEAQ (reference sequence). V was shortened by 0 bases and J by 5 bases, with 13 bases between the two germline ends. The full variable domain, rest sourced from reference TRBV7-9 and TRBJ2-5, is DTGVSQNPRHKITKRGQNVTFRCDPISEHNRLYWYRQTLGQGPEFLTYFQNEAQLEKSRLLSDRFSAERPKGSFSTLEIQRTEQGDSAMYLCASSLAGGAGETQYFGPGTRLLVL.

The chain uses TRBV11-3 and TRBJ2-1, with TRBD2 identical over 7 bases. The V gene's germline CDR1 is SGHNT and CDR2 YENEEA. This CDR3 has 19 amino acids. V trimming: 1 base; J trimming: 4 bases; junction bases outside the gene matches: 16. The DNA for the CDR3 is TGTGCCAGCAGCTTAGGGGCCCCTAGCTTAGGCGGGGGATACAATGAGCAGTTCTTC. It yields the protein CASSLGAPSLGGGYNEQFF.

The rearrangement joins TRBV11-3 to TRBJ1-1; D is unresolved. Deletions cut 0 bases from V and 0 bases from J, with 2 bases between. Germline V CDR1 and CDR2: SGHNT, YENEEA. The CDR3 consists of 13 residues. DNA of the CDR3: TGTGCCAGCAGCTTAGAGGTGAACACTGAAGCTTTCTTT. It specifies CASSLEVNTEAFF.

V usage is TRBV5-1 and J usage is TRBJ2-1, with TRBD2 matching over 9 bases. The CDR3 runs to 17 residues. Germline V gene lookup returns CDR1 SGHRS and CDR2 YFSETQ. V lost 0 bases and J lost 0; bases outside the gene matches: 4. The CDR3 DNA is TGCGCCAGCAGCTTGGGGCTAGCGGGGAACTCCTACAATGAGCAGTTCTTC. Its translation is CASSLGLAGNSYNEQFF.

The rearrangement uses TRBV2 and TRBJ2-5; 10 bases match TRBD2. Germline values: CDR1 SNHLY, CDR2 FYNNEI. The CDR3 runs to 15 residues. Trimming cost V 4 bases and J 1 base; bases outside gene matches: 3. CDR3 region: CASSVERGGQETQYF. CDR3 nucleotide sequence: TGTGCCAGCAGTGTGGAGCGGGGGGGCCAAGAGACCCAGTACTTC. Full variable domain (missing parts from reference TRBV2 and TRBJ2-5): EPEVTQTPSHQVTQMGQEVILRCVPISNHLYFYWYRQILGQKVEFLVSFYNNEISEKSEIFDDQFSVERPDGSNFTLKIRSTKLEDSAMYFCASSVERGGQETQYFGPGTRLLVL.

V gene TRBV15 combines with J gene TRBJ2-1; tentatively, D is TRBD2 (6 bases). V was shortened by 2 bases and J by 6 bases, with 17 bases between the two germline ends. Germline CDR1 reads LNHNV; CDR2 reads YYDKDF (reference sequence). The CDR3 is made up of 16 amino acids. DNA for the CDR3: TGTGCCACCAGCAGACCCCCGGGACTCGTGGGCAATGAGCAGTTCTTC. Amino acid sequence: CATSRPPGLVGNEQFF. Drawing the rest from reference TRBV15 and TRBJ2-1, the complete variable domain is DAMVIQNPRYQVTQFGKPVTLSCSQTLNHNVMYWYQQKSSQAPKLLFHYYDKDFNNEADTPDNFQSRRPNTSFCFLDIRSPGLGDTAMYLCATSRPPGLVGNEQFFGPGTRLTVL.

The chain links TRBV5-4 to TRBJ1-5; D is ambiguous. The germline V and J ends were trimmed by 0 bases and 9 bases, with 13 bases remaining between them. CDR1 and CDR2 (germline): SGHNT, YYREEE (reference sequence). This CDR3 spans 14 amino acids. The CDR3 coding sequence is TGTGCCAGCAGCTTGGGTGGAGGATCGGGGCCCCAGCATTTT. Amino acid sequence: CASSLGGGSGPQHF.

The chain links TRBV18 to TRBJ1-5; possible D gene TRBD1, 5 bases. The CDR3 totals 15 residues. Trimming left V 6 bases short and J 7 bases short, with 19 bases between. CDR1 KGHSH and CDR2 LQKENI come from the germline V gene. CDR3 sequence reads: CASSPGTGNPQPQHF. CDR3 nucleotides: TGTGCCAGCTCCCCCGGGACGGGGAACCCCCAGCCCCAGCATTTT. Based on the CDR3 plus reference TRBV18 and TRBJ1-5, the full variable domain is NAGVMQNPRHLVRRRGQEARLRCSPMKGHSHVYWYRQLPEEGLKFMVYLQKENIIDESGMPKERFSAEFPKEGPSILRIQQVVRGDSAAYFCASSPGTGNPQPQHFGDGTRLSIL.

The J gene is TRBJ1-6, the V gene TRBV30; 7 bases map to TRBD1. In germline, CDR1 is GTSNPN, CDR2 SVGIG (reference sequence). J gave up 7 bases and V 2 bases, and 8 bases lay outside the gene matches. The CDR3 covers 15 residues. The CDR3 sequence is CAWSRVGQENSPLHF. The CDR3 nucleotides read TGTGCCTGGAGTCGAGTCGGACAGGAGAATTCACCCCTCCACTTT.

The chain is built from TRBV3-1 (or the pseudogene TRBV3-2) and TRBJ2-4, with D uncertain. The V end was cut by 0 bases, the J end by 6 bases, with 12 bases between. In germline, CDR1 is LGHDT, CDR2 YNNKEL (reference sequence). The CDR3 length is 15 residues. CDR3 sequence (DNA): TGTGCCAGCAGCCAAGAGAATAAAGTTAGAAACATTCAGTACTTC. Protein: CASSQENKVRNIQYF.

This clone was found a few times. V and J are TRBV10-3 and TRBJ1-1; D ambiguous. The CDR3 contains 13 residues. V was pared by 0 bases and J by 6 bases, with 8 bases between. Per the germline V gene, CDR1 is ENHRY and CDR2 is SYGVKD. In DNA form, the CDR3 reads TGTGCCATCAGTGAGTCTTCATTACCTGAAGCTTTCTTT. Translation gives CAISESSLPEAFF.

The chain uses TRBV2 and TRBJ1-6; the D gene is possibly TRBD1 (5 bases). Germline V gene lookup returns CDR1 SNHLY and CDR2 FYNNEI. V dropped 6 bases and J dropped 7 bases, with 13 bases sitting between them. CDR3 length: 14 amino acids. CDR3 sequence: CASRFGAQNSPLHF. In DNA, the CDR3 is TGTGCCAGCAGATTCGGGGCTCAAAATTCACCCCTCCACTTT.

This chain connects TRBV12-5 to TRBJ2-5; D remains ambiguous. Germline CDR1 LGHNT, CDR2 FRNRAP. The CDR3 covers 12 residues. Trimming stripped 7 bases from V and 4 bases from J, with 10 bases between. The CDR3 sequence is CASVWTVETQYF. The CDR3 coding sequence is TGTGCTAGTGTCTGGACGGTAGAGACCCAGTACTTC.

Regarding this clone: Germline and junction disagree at one end, which may indicate a read error. The chain uses TRBV19 and TRBJ2-7; 12 bases match TRBD1. This CDR3 has 15 residues. CDR1 and CDR2 from the germline V gene are LNHDA and SQIVND (reference sequence). The CDR3 sequence is CASSAGTGGSHEQYF. CDR3 DNA sequence: TGTGCCAGTAGTGCGGGGACAGGGGGCTCCCACGAGCAGTACTTC.

A single count supports this clone. J is TRBJ2-3 and V is TRBV6-5; 8 bases agree with TRBD2. Trimming removed 7 bases from V and 0 bases from J; junction bases left unmatched: 6. CDR3 length: 15 residues. Germline values: CDR1 MNHEY, CDR2 SVGAGI. This CDR3 is CASNAGGSSTDTQYF. Written as DNA, the CDR3 is TGTGCCAGCAATGCGGGGGGATCTAGCACAGATACGCAGTATTTT.

This clone was counted a single time. This rearrangement joins TRBV30 to TRBJ2-7; D not resolved. This CDR3 has 14 amino acids. The germline V gene has CDR1 GTSNPN and CDR2 SVGIG (reference sequence). V was trimmed by 2 bases and J by 1 base, leaving 12 bases between them. The CDR3 spells CAWSQESHSYEQYF. CDR3 DNA sequence: TGTGCCTGGAGTCAGGAAAGCCATTCCTACGAGCAGTACTTC.

This clone was found a few times. The chain carries TRBV4-1 and TRBJ2-6; 8 positions match TRBD1. In germline, CDR1 is MGHRA, CDR2 YSYEKL. This CDR3 is 16 amino acids long. J was trimmed by 4 bases and V by 4 bases; bases with no gene match: 6. The CDR3 nucleotides are TGCGCCAGCAGCCCCGGACAGGGAACCGGGGCCAACGTCCTGACTTTC. This encodes CASSPGQGTGANVLTF.